A selection of T cell receptor beta chains follows, all from one sample in a study of cytomegalovirus exposure and HLA in healthy donors. Profiling relied on immunoSEQ multiplex PCR, and the TCRdb table lists in-frame clones only, not all of them. The repertoire holds around 130,000 clones, with 85% as singletons. The specimen was PBMCs. All receptors come from a woman aged 30 to 39 in good health and CMV-seropositive. Both conserved end residues are part of each CDR3. Fields, in order: clone size, D gene, V gene, J gene, CDR3 DNA, CDR3 protein. The D gene is left open where the match is weak. Where a row states a size, it is once, few, many or the class of an expanded clone; other rows omit it.

>NA|NA|TRBV18|TRBJ1-1
TGTGCCAGCTCCCCCGGGTTGATGAACACTGAAGCTTTCTTT
CASSPGLMNTEAFF
>few|TRBD2|TRBV28|TRBJ2-7
TGTGCCAGCAGTTCCCCTCTAGCGGAATGGGCCTACGAGCAGTACTTC
CASSSPLAEWAYEQYF
>NA|NA|TRBV6-5|TRBJ1-2
TGTGCCAGCAGTTTTCGACAGGCCTATGGCTACACCTTC
CASSFRQAYGYTF
>NA|NA|TRBV27|TRBJ1-2
TGTGCCAGCAGACCAGGACAGACCTATGGCTACACCTTC
CASRPGQTYGYTF
>NA|TRBD1|TRBV18|TRBJ1-1
TGTGCCAGCTCACCACGCGACAGGGGGGGGGACACTGAAGCTTTCTTT
CASSPRDRGGDTEAFF
>NA|NA|TRBV2|TRBJ2-1
TGTGCCAGCAGGCCTGAGGGGGAAAGCTCCTACAATGAGCAGTTCTTC
CASRPEGESSYNEQFF
>NA|TRBD2|TRBV10-1|TRBJ2-1
TGCGCCAGCAGTGTAGGGACTAGACCCAATGAGCAGTTCTTC
CASSVGTRPNEQFF
>NA|TRBD1|TRBV2|TRBJ2-2
TGTGCCAGCAGTGAAGATGGGCCGGGACAGGGGAACACCGGGGAGCTGTTTTTT
CASSEDGPGQGNTGELFF
>NA|NA|TRBV2|TRBJ2-7
TGTGCCAGCGAAGGGGGAGCGTCCTACGAGCAGTACTTC
CASEGGASYEQYF
>NA|NA|TRBV9|TRBJ2-2
TGTGCCAGCAGCGTAGAGAAGAGCTACACCGGGGAGCTGTTTTTT
CASSVEKSYTGELFF
>NA|NA|TRBV2|TRBJ2-3
TGTGCCAGCAGCCTCAAACGGGACTCCAGCTGGAGGGATACGCAGTATTTT
CASSLKRDSSWRDTQYF
>NA|NA|TRBV2|TRBJ2-7
TGTGCCAGCAGTGAGAGTGTGGGACAAACCTACGAGCAGTACTTC
CASSESVGQTYEQYF
>NA|TRBD1|TRBV6-6|TRBJ1-1
TGTGCCAGCAGACGACAGGGCCCCGAAGCTTTCTTT
CASRRQGPEAFF
>NA|TRBD1|TRBV19|TRBJ2-2
TGTGCCAGCGGGGGACAGGGAGTGCTCGCCGGGGAGCTGTTTTTT
CASGGQGVLAGELFF
>NA|TRBD1|TRBV5-4|TRBJ1-1
TGTGCCAGCAGCTTGGCGGGACAGGGGCCCTATGAGGGGAACACTGAAGCTTTCTTT
CASSLAGQGPYEGNTEAFF
>NA|NA|TRBV18|TRBJ2-7
TGTGCCAGCTCACCAGAACAGTACTCCTACGAGCAGTACTTC
CASSPEQYSYEQYF
>once|NA|TRBV29-1|TRBJ1-3
TGCAGCGTTGAAACAGGACGATCCTCTGGAAACACCATATATTTT
CSVETGRSSGNTIYF
>NA|NA|TRBV13|TRBJ2-1
TGTGCCAGCAGCACCCGGTCCGGGGGTGAGCAGTTCTTC
CASSTRSGGEQFF
>few|NA|TRBV21-1|TRBJ1-1
TGTGCCAGCAGCAAAGGCGGAGATGAAGCTTTCTTT
CASSKGGDEAFF
>NA|TRBD1|TRBV28|TRBJ1-1
TGTGCCAGCAGTGGACACTGGACAGGGGGCGAGGAAGCTTTCTTT
CASSGHWTGGEEAFF
>few|TRBD1|TRBV25-1|TRBJ2-2
TGTGCCAGCAGGAGACAGGGCTACACCGGGGAGCTGTTTTTT
CASRRQGYTGELFF
>once|NA|TRBV19|TRBJ1-1
TGTGCCAGTAGTCCCTACCCGACGGGAACTGAAGCTTTCTTT
CASSPYPTGTEAFF
>NA|TRBD1|TRBV28|TRBJ2-5
TGTGCCAGCAGTTCGGGACAGAACCAAGAGACCCAGTACTTC
CASSSGQNQETQYF
>NA|NA|TRBV28|TRBJ1-2
TGTGCCAGCAGTCGCGGACCGGGAAACTATGGCTACACCTTC
CASSRGPGNYGYTF
>NA|TRBD2|TRBV5-1|TRBJ2-5
TGCGCCAGCAGCTTAGGGACTAGCGTGGAGCAGTACTTC
CASSLGTSVEQYF
>NA|NA|TRBV28|TRBJ1-2
TGTGCCAGCAGCCACGGGCGTTCGGGGAAGTATGGCTACACCTTC
CASSHGRSGKYGYTF
>NA|TRBD2|TRBV4-1|TRBJ2-1
TGCGCCAGCAGCCAAGAGGAGGCCCAGCGGGAGTGGGGTGATGAGCAGTTCTTC
CASSQEEAQREWGDEQFF
>NA|TRBD1|TRBV9|TRBJ1-1
TGTGCCAGCAGCGGCGGGACAGCGAACACTGAAGCTTTCTTT
CASSGGTANTEAFF
>once|NA|TRBV2|TRBJ1-2
TGTGCCAGCAGTGACGGTATTAACTATGGCTACACCTTC
CASSDGINYGYTF
>NA|TRBD1|TRBV5-1|TRBJ1-3
TGCGCCAGCAGCTCCGGGACAGCGGGCCGAAACGCCATATATTTT
CASSSGTAGRNAIYF
>NA|NA|TRBV28|TRBJ1-2
TGTGCCAGCAGTGGGACATTTAACTATGGCTACACCTTC
CASSGTFNYGYTF
>once|NA|TRBV10-3|TRBJ2-3
TGTGCCATCAGTGGTCCCCTCACAGATACGCAGTATTTT
CAISGPLTDTQYF
>few|NA|TRBV6-6|TRBJ2-2
TGTGCCAGCAGGGAATCGGGACTTAACACCGGGGAGCTGTTTTTT
CASRESGLNTGELFF
>NA|TRBD1|TRBV30|TRBJ1-5
TGTGCCTGGGCTCATGGACAGGGTCAGCCCCAGCATTTT
CAWAHGQGQPQHF
>NA|TRBD2|TRBV19|TRBJ2-1
TGTGCCAGTAGTACGGTAGCGGGAGTCGAGCAGTTCTTC
CASSTVAGVEQFF
>few|TRBD2|TRBV5-4|TRBJ2-2
TGTGCCAGCAGCTTTTGGGGAGGGGGGGAGCTGTTTTTT
CASSFWGGGELFF
>NA|NA|TRBV29-1|TRBJ2-1
TGCAGCGTTGAAGATCATGGCTCACGGGGCTCCTACAATGAGCAGTTCTTC
CSVEDHGSRGSYNEQFF
>NA|NA|TRBV6-4|TRBJ2-7
TGTGCCAGCACTACTGCGCAGGGGAGGGGCTACGAGCAGTACTTC
CASTTAQGRGYEQYF